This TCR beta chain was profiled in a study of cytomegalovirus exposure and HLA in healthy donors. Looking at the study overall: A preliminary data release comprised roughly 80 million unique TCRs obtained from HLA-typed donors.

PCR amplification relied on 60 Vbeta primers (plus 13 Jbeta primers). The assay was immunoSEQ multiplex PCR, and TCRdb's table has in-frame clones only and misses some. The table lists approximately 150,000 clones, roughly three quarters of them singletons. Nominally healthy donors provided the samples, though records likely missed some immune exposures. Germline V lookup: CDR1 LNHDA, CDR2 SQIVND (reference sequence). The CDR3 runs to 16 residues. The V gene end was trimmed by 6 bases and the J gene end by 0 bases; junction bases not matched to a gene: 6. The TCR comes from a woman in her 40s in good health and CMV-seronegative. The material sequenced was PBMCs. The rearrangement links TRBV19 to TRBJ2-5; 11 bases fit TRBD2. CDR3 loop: CASSPGLAVYQETQYF. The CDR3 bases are TGTGCCAGTAGCCCGGGACTAGCGGTGTACCAAGAGACCCAGTACTTC.